The clone carrying this TCR beta chain was picked up many times. What it binds is not known. This entry belongs to a study of T cells in Graves' hyperthyroidism and ophthalmopathy. Trimming took off 2 bases at V and 4 bases at J, with 8 bases between the two ends. CDR1 is MDHEN and CDR2 is SYDVKM in the germline V gene. The CDR3 contains 13 residues. General study results and limits: The blood repertoire included most of the expanded thyroid clonotypes above 0.001.

It was RNA transcripts that yielded the amplified TCR beta CDR3 regions. In the first-round RT-PCR of the TCR CDR3, the HTBI primer set was used. TCRdb recomputed calls from the multiplex PCR reads with MiXCR, one row per CDR3 protein. The data show a few hundred thousand distinct CDR3 sequences, more than 15% seen once. Across 18 months, stable Graves' hyperthyroidism was marked by no progression to ophthalmopathy. The patients, who ranged from 18 to 65 in age, presented with newly diagnosed hyperthyroidism lasting under 2 months. Patients showing uncontrolled infection, other autoimmune disease, pregnancy or lactation were ineligible.

The specimen sequenced was blood. The V and J genes are TRBV28 and TRBJ1-2; D is undetermined. This TCR was recovered from a woman between 18 and 30 years old with Graves' hyperthyroidism. CDR3 sequence: CASSLKEFYGYTF. The CDR3 DNA sequence: TGTGCCAGCAGTTTAAAGGAATTCTATGGCTACACCTTC.